Listed below are T cell receptor beta chains from one sample, sequenced in a study of blood T cell repertoires in COVID-19. The table came from immunoSEQ multiplex PCR; TCRdb's copy has only in-frame clones and leaves some out. The table shows hundreds of thousands of clones, with around 90% occurring only once. Sequenced material: peripheral blood. Receptors originate from a woman aged 18 to 35 who had recovered from COVID-19. The CDR3 runs from the conserved cysteine through the conserved F or W.

j_call: TRBJ1-1; v_call: TRBV19; cdr3_aa: CASSILGGSNTEAFF
j_call: TRBJ2-1; v_call: TRBV5-1; cdr3_aa: CASSLATSGSLYNEQFF
j_call: TRBJ2-1; v_call: TRBV12-3/TRBV12-4; cdr3_aa: CASSSASYNEQFF
j_call: TRBJ2-4; v_call: TRBV25-1; cdr3_aa: CASSEYRGSKNIQYF
j_call: TRBJ2-1; v_call: TRBV6-2/TRBV6-3; cdr3_aa: CASSYFLAGGEQFF
j_call: TRBJ2-5; v_call: TRBV9; cdr3_aa: CASSDSTEGPQETQYF
j_call: TRBJ2-2; v_call: TRBV9; cdr3_aa: CASSPRGLARVNTGELFF
j_call: TRBJ1-4; v_call: TRBV20-1; cdr3_aa: CSASIAKLTNEKLFF
j_call: TRBJ2-3; v_call: TRBV11-1; cdr3_aa: CASSSGNTDTQYF
j_call: TRBJ1-1; v_call: TRBV10-3; cdr3_aa: CAISEYGGDTEAFF
j_call: TRBJ1-6; v_call: TRBV5-1; cdr3_aa: CASSNWGISSYNSPLHF
j_call: TRBJ1-1; v_call: TRBV5-1; cdr3_aa: CASSLLGVLRGRGENTEAFF
j_call: TRBJ2-1; v_call: TRBV25-1; cdr3_aa: CASSEGSSSYNEQFF
j_call: TRBJ1-1; v_call: TRBV30; cdr3_aa: CAWSLFRQGRTEAFF
j_call: TRBJ1-4; v_call: TRBV6-1; cdr3_aa: CASSAGSTHPFFGEKLFF
j_call: TRBJ2-7; v_call: TRBV27; cdr3_aa: CASSFTGGFYEQYF
j_call: TRBJ2-5; v_call: TRBV23-1; cdr3_aa: CASSLKGVWATQYF
j_call: TRBJ1-2; v_call: TRBV4-1; cdr3_aa: CASSQVLTTGVGYGYTF
j_call: TRBJ2-7; v_call: TRBV4-1; cdr3_aa: CASSQFTGVSYEQYF
j_call: TRBJ1-2; v_call: TRBV28; cdr3_aa: CASSFGRRSRYGYTF
j_call: TRBJ1-1; v_call: TRBV2; cdr3_aa: CASSGQGATEAFF
j_call: TRBJ2-1; v_call: TRBV9; cdr3_aa: CASSTTKRGHSALPYNEQFF
j_call: TRBJ2-1; v_call: TRBV7-2; cdr3_aa: CASSSPGTSGHNEQFF